One sample yielded the 27 T cell receptor beta chains listed below, sequenced in a study of shared clonotypes between healthy human individuals. Profiled with immunoSEQ multiplex PCR; TCRdb holds only in-frame clones, not every one. The sample has 1 million to 1.2 million clones; 77% are singletons. Sequencing input: memory CD4+ T cells from PBMCs. The subset is: CD45RA-negative fraction. The source is a man aged 18 to 35 in good health. Some clones in this sample may be carry-over from other donors' samples.

The gene calls are TRBV7-2 and TRBJ2-7; no definite D call. Germline-derived CDR1 and CDR2 are SGHTA and FQGNSA. The ends were cut back, 4 bases at V and 4 bases at J, with 17 bases in the middle. The CDR3 runs to 15 residues. The CDR3 loop reads CASSSRTGGEYEQYF. The CDR3 DNA follows: TGTGCCAGCAGCTCACGAACCGGCGGCGAGTACGAGCAGTACTTC.

Points on this clone: The sample holds other DNA sequences that translate to the same CDR3. This chain uses TRBV15 with TRBJ1-5, with D perhaps matching TRBD1 (5 bases). The germline V gene encodes CDR1 LNHNV and CDR2 YYDKDF (reference sequence). V lost 0 bases, J lost 0 bases, and 6 bases lay in between. This CDR3 comprises 15 residues. The CDR3, as DNA: TGTGCCACCAGCAGAGAGGGACTTAGCAATCAGCCCCAGCATTTT. Its protein is CATSREGLSNQPQHF.

CDR3 loop: CASSFRRQGTDTQYF. DNA for the CDR3: TGTGCCAGCAGTTTTAGGCGGCAAGGCACAGATACGCAGTATTTT. J is TRBJ2-3 and V is TRBV28, with unresolved D. In germline, CDR1 is MDHEN, CDR2 SYDVKM. The germline V and J ends were trimmed by 3 bases and 1 base, with 11 bases remaining between them. The CDR3 extends over 15 amino acids.

V and J are TRBV19 and TRBJ2-7; 9 bases are shared with TRBD1. The junction had 9 bases not matched to a gene; V was cut back by 5 bases and J by 4 bases. This CDR3 has 15 residues. Germline V gene data show CDR1 as LNHDA and CDR2 as SQIVND (reference sequence). The chain's CDR3 is CASSPAGQGRYEQYF. The CDR3 region has the DNA TGTGCCAGTAGTCCAGCGGGACAGGGTCGATACGAGCAGTACTTC.

V usage is TRBV9 and J usage is TRBJ2-7; no definite D call. Germline V CDR1 and CDR2: SGDLS, YYNGEE. The V end was cut by 3 bases, the J end by 2 bases, with 12 bases between. This CDR3 has 14 amino acids. CDR3: CASSARTVAYEQYF. The CDR3, as DNA: TGTGCCAGCAGCGCCCGAACTGTGGCCTACGAGCAGTACTTC.

V is TRBV28 and J is TRBJ2-3, with TRBD1 identical over 9 bases. The germline CDR1 and CDR2 sequences are MDHEN and SYDVKM. The CDR3 consists of 16 residues. V gave up 6 bases and J gave up 4 bases; unmatched junction bases: 11. The CDR3 region has the DNA TGTGCCAGCAGGCTCGCCCCGGGACAGGGTTCAGATACGCAGTATTTT. This sequence encodes CASRLAPGQGSDTQYF.

This clone was counted at least ten times. The genes are TRBV28 and TRBJ1-1; a possible D gene is TRBD1 (5 bases). Between the trimmed V and J ends, which lost 8 bases and 11 bases, there was a span of 21 bases. This CDR3 is 13 amino acids long. CDR1 MDHEN and CDR2 SYDVKM come from the germline V gene. This chain's CDR3 is CASFGGAMVVAFF. In DNA form, the CDR3 reads TGTGCCAGCTTTGGAGGGGCCATGGTTGTTGCTTTCTTT.

The chain carries TRBV7-9 and TRBJ1-4, with 7 bases fitting TRBD1. Unmatched junction bases numbered 13, after V lost 2 bases and J lost 7 bases. Per the germline V gene, CDR1 is SEHNR and CDR2 is FQNEAQ (reference sequence). CDR3 length equals 17 residues. The CDR3 sequence: CASSLTQGGPGGEKLFF. The CDR3 DNA reads as TGTGCCAGCAGCTTAACTCAGGGGGGACCGGGTGGTGAAAAACTGTTTTTT. The whole variable domain, filled in from reference TRBV7-9 and TRBJ1-4, reads DTGVSQNPRHKITKRGQNVTFRCDPISEHNRLYWYRQTLGQGPEFLTYFQNEAQLEKSRLLSDRFSAERPKGSFSTLEIQRTEQGDSAMYLCASSLTQGGPGGEKLFFGSGTQLSVL.

The chain carries TRBV4-1 and TRBJ2-7; 14 bases line up with TRBD2. J gave up 0 bases and V 3 bases, and 10 bases lay outside the gene matches. Germline V gene sequence: CDR1 MGHRA, CDR2 YSYEKL. The CDR3 has 19 residues. Written as DNA, the CDR3 is TGCGCCAGCAGCCACGGACTAGCGGGAGGCAGGGGTTCCTCCTACGAGCAGTACTTC. This gives the protein CASSHGLAGGRGSSYEQYF.

The rearrangement uses TRBV28 and TRBJ1-2; TRBD1 agrees at 12 bases. Germline V gives CDR1 MDHEN, CDR2 SYDVKM. V lost 6 bases and J lost 8; bases outside the gene matches: 1. The CDR3 runs 12 residues. CDR3 nucleotide sequence: TGTGCCAGCAGGGGGACAGGGGGCGGCTACACCTTC. It is translated as CASRGTGGGYTF.

Turning to this clone: Distinct nucleotide sequences in the sample also encode this CDR3. The J gene is TRBJ2-3, the V gene TRBV10-3; possibly TRBD1 for D (6 bases). Looked up from germline, CDR1 is ENHRY and CDR2 is SYGVKD. The CDR3 has 12 amino acids. V shed 9 bases and J shed 2 bases, with 9 bases lying between them. In DNA form, the CDR3 reads TGTGCCATTCGGGACAACACAGATACGCAGTATTTT. Translation: CAIRDNTDTQYF.

The chain links TRBV5-5 to TRBJ2-2; TRBD2 agrees at 8 bases. The V and J ends lost 7 bases and 4 bases, in that order; junction bases with no gene match: 3. Looked up from germline, CDR1 is SGHKS and CDR2 is YYEKEE (reference sequence). The CDR3 runs to 13 residues. CDR3 sequence reads: CASDSGTTGELFF. The CDR3 DNA is TGTGCCAGCGATAGCGGGACCACCGGGGAGCTGTTTTTT. The full variable domain, rest sourced from reference TRBV5-5 and TRBJ2-2, is DAGVTQSPTHLIKTRGQQVTLRCSPISGHKSVSWYQQVLGQGPQFIFQYYEKEERGRGNFPDRFSARQFPNYSSELNVNALLLGDSALYLCASDSGTTGELFFGEGSRLTVL.

The chain links TRBV7-9 to TRBJ2-1, with D unclear. In germline, CDR1 is SEHNR, CDR2 FQNEAQ (reference sequence). V was clipped by 5 bases and J by 4 bases, with 12 bases between them. The CDR3 spans 14 residues. The CDR3 region has the DNA TGTGCCAGCAGCCCCAAAAAGTCTTACAATGAGCAGTTCTTC. This codes for CASSPKKSYNEQFF.

The rearrangement uses TRBV5-8 and TRBJ2-7; 8 nucleotides line up with TRBD2. CDR3 length: 15 residues. J gave up 2 bases and V 0 bases, and 4 bases lay outside the gene matches. CDR1 is SGHTS, CDR2 YDEGEE, per germline. The DNA of the CDR3 is TGTGCCAGCAGCTTGGGGCTAGCGGGTACCTACGAGCAGTACTTC. This sequence encodes CASSLGLAGTYEQYF.

The V call is TRBV7-8, the J call TRBJ2-3, with no clear D. This CDR3 region has 12 residues. Trimming cost V 7 bases and J 5 bases, with 10 bases left between them. Germline lookup yields CDR1 SGHVS and CDR2 FQNEAQ. CDR3: CASTPWVDTQYF. The CDR3 DNA sequence: TGTGCCAGCACCCCCTGGGTAGATACGCAGTATTTT.

J is TRBJ2-2 and V is TRBV2; 11 bases agree with TRBD1. The J segment lost 7 bases and the V segment lost 6 bases, leaving 10 bases of the junction unmatched. This CDR3 has 16 residues. The V gene's germline CDR1 is SNHLY and CDR2 FYNNEI. CDR3: CASSLFTGQGGGELFF. For the CDR3, the DNA is TGTGCCAGCAGCCTCTTTACGGGACAGGGGGGCGGGGAGCTGTTTTTT.

In its sample, this clone was seen once. The rearrangement links TRBV5-4 to TRBJ2-7, with 10 bases that match TRBD1. With 2 bases clipped from V and 2 bases from J, the junction kept 4 bases outside the gene matches. This CDR3 spans 15 amino acids. Germline V gene data show CDR1 as SGHNT and CDR2 as YYREEE (reference sequence). CDR3 residues: CASSFPGTGAYEQYF. DNA for the CDR3: TGTGCCAGCAGCTTCCCCGGGACAGGGGCCTACGAGCAGTACTTC.

In its sample, this clone was seen a few times. The rearrangement uses TRBV18 and TRBJ2-1, with D possibly matching TRBD2 (5 bases). The CDR3 is 16 amino acids. V lost 2 bases and J lost 0, with 11 bases in between. Germline V gene sequence: CDR1 KGHSH, CDR2 LQKENI. In DNA, the CDR3 is TGTGCCAGCTCACCAAAGAGAGGAGGCTCCTACAATGAGCAGTTCTTC. Its translation is CASSPKRGGSYNEQFF.

This clone has only a few counts. The rearrangement joins TRBV7-9 to TRBJ1-2; D is unresolved. Trimming left V 1 base short and J 5 bases short, with 8 bases between. The CDR3 runs to 13 residues. CDR1 is SEHNR and CDR2 is FQNEAQ in the germline V gene (reference sequence). CDR3 protein: CASSLVDAYGYTF. The CDR3 coding sequence is TGTGCCAGCAGCTTAGTTGACGCTTATGGCTACACCTTC.

As concerns this clone: A much larger clone differs by one base, so this may be a read error. The chain carries TRBV2 and TRBJ1-3, with a tentative D call TRBD1 (6 bases). The CDR3 is 16 residues long. CDR1 is SNHLY and CDR2 is FYNNEI in the germline V gene. The CDR3 sequence: CASSFNQGSAGNTTYF. DNA of the CDR3: TGTGCCAGCAGTTTTAACCAGGGGTCTGCTGGAAACACCACATATTTT.

The chain combines TRBV9 with TRBJ1-3; D remains unclear. V gave up 3 bases and J gave up 3 bases, with 10 bases separating them. The CDR3 extends over 14 amino acids. CDR1 is SGDLS, CDR2 YYNGEE, per germline. Here the CDR3 reads CASSATQFGNTIYF. The CDR3 DNA reads as TGTGCCAGCAGCGCCACACAGTTTGGAAACACCATATATTTT. The full variable domain, with the rest looked up from reference TRBV9 and TRBJ1-3, is DSGVTQTPKHLITATGQRVTLRCSPRSGDLSVYWYQQSLDQGLQFLIQYYNGEERAKGNILERFSAQQFPDLHSELNLSSLELGDSALYFCASSATQFGNTIYFGEGSWLTVV.

This clone was observed many times. The chain recombines TRBV4-2 with TRBJ2-6; D might be TRBD1 (5 bases). Germline V CDR1 and CDR2: LGHNA, YNFKEQ. V gave up 0 bases and J gave up 2 bases, with 14 bases separating them. This CDR3 region has 18 residues. The DNA of the CDR3 is TGTGCCAGCAGCCAAGAGGGGCGCCTGGCCGCTGGGGCCAACGTCCTGACTTTC. Translating it yields CASSQEGRLAAGANVLTF.

The count of this clone is one. This rearrangement joins TRBV5-1 to TRBJ1-1; TRBD1 is a possible D gene (6 bases). The CDR3 totals 14 residues. Deletions cut 2 bases from V and 1 base from J, with 9 bases between. Germline V gene lookup returns CDR1 SGHRS and CDR2 YFSETQ. The CDR3 spells CASSLTGQNTEAFF. The CDR3 DNA reads TGCGCCAGCAGCTTAACAGGGCAGAACACTGAAGCTTTCTTT. Looking up the rest from reference TRBV5-1 and TRBJ1-1 gives the full variable domain: KAGVTQTPRYLIKTRGQQVTLSCSPISGHRSVSWYQQTPGQGLQFLFEYFSETQRNKGNFPGRFSGRQFSNSRSEMNVSTLELGDSALYLCASSLTGQNTEAFFGQGTRLTVV.

The chain employs TRBV5-6 and TRBJ2-5; 10 nucleotides line up with TRBD1. This CDR3 is 15 amino acids long. The V and J ends lost 3 bases and 4 bases, in that order; junction bases with no gene match: 6. CDR1 and CDR2 (germline): SGHDT, YYEEEE. CDR3 protein: CASSWLTGGLETQYF. CDR3 DNA: TGTGCCAGCAGCTGGCTGACAGGGGGCCTAGAGACCCAGTACTTC.

The chain employs TRBV6-1 and TRBJ1-5; TRBD1 might be the D (6 bases). Germline assignment: CDR1 MNHNS and CDR2 SASEGT. With 7 bases removed from V and 7 bases from J, the gap between germline ends came to 14 bases. This CDR3 has 13 amino acids. CDR3 nucleotide sequence: TGTGCCAGCACTCCTAAGGGGGAACAGCCCCAGCATTTT. It specifies CASTPKGEQPQHF.

This clone was counted only a few times. Written as DNA, the CDR3 is TGTGCCAGCAGCTCTTTGGGAACTGAAGCTTTCTTT. Protein sequence: CASSSLGTEAFF. The rearrangement uses TRBV7-9 and TRBJ1-1; D is unclear. Trimming left V 4 bases short and J 5 bases short, with 8 bases between. The germline V gene has CDR1 SEHNR and CDR2 FQNEAQ (reference sequence). The CDR3 totals 12 residues.

The V gene is TRBV27, the J gene TRBJ2-7; TRBD2 aligns across 7 bases. Germline CDR1 reads MNHEY; CDR2 reads SMNVEV (reference sequence). This CDR3 contains 18 residues. V dropped 5 bases and J dropped 3; count of bases not matched to a gene: 19. The CDR3 loop reads CASSQPTFTSDNDYEQYF. The CDR3 bases are TGTGCCAGCAGTCAACCAACCTTTACTAGCGACAATGACTACGAGCAGTACTTC.